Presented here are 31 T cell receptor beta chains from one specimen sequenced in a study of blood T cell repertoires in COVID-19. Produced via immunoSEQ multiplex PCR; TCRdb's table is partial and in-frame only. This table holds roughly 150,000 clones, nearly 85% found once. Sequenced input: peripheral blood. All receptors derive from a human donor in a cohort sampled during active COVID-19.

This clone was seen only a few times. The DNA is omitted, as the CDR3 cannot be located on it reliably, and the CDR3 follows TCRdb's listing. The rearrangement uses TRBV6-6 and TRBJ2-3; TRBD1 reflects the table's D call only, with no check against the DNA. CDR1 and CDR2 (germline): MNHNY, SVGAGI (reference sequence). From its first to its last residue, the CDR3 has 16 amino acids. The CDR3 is CASSSSTGGWTDTQYF.

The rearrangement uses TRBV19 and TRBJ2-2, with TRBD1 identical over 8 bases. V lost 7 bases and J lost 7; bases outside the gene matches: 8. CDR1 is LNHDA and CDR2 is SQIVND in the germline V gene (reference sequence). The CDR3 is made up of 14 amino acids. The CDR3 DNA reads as TGTGCCAGTACCGTAGGACAGGGAGTCGGGGAGCTGTTTTTT. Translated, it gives CASTVGQGVGELFF.

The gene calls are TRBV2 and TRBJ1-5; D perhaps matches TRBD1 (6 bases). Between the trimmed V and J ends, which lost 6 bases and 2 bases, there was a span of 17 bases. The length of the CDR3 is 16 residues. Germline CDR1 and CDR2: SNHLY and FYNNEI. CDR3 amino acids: CASSEGGARGNQPQHF. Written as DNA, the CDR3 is TGTGCCAGCAGCGAGGGGGGGGCCCGGGGCAATCAGCCCCAGCATTTT.

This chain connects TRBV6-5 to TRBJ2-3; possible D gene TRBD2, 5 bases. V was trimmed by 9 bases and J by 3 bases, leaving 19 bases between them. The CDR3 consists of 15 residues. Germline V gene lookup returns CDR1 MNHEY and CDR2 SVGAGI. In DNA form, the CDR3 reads TGTGCCAGTCTTAGGCTTCAGGAGGTTACAGATACGCAGTATTTT. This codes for CASLRLQEVTDTQYF.

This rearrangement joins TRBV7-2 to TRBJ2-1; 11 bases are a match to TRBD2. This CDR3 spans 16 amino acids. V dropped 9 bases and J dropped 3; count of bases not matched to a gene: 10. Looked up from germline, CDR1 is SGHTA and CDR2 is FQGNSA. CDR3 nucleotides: TGTGCCAGTACCAGACTAGCGGGGAAACACTACAATGAGCAGTTCTTC. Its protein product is CASTRLAGKHYNEQFF. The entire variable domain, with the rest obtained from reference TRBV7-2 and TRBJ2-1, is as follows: GAGVSQSPSNKVTEKGKDVELRCDPISGHTALYWYRQSLGQGLEFLIYFQGNSAPDKSGLPSDRFSAERTGGSVSTLTIQRTQQEDSAVYLCASTRLAGKHYNEQFFGPGTRLTVL.

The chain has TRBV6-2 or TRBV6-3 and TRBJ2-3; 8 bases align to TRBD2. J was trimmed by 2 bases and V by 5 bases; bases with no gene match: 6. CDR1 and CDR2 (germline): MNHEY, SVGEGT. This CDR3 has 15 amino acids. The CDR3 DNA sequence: TGTGCCAGCAGTAATAGACTAGCGTCCACAGATACGCAGTATTTT. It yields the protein CASSNRLASTDTQYF.

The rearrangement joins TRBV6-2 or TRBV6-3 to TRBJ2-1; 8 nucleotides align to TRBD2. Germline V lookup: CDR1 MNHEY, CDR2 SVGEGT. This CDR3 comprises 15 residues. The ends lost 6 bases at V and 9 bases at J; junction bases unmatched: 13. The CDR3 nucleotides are TGTGCCAGCAGCCGACTAGCGACCTTGGCCGGTGAGCAGTTCTTC. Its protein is CASSRLATLAGEQFF.

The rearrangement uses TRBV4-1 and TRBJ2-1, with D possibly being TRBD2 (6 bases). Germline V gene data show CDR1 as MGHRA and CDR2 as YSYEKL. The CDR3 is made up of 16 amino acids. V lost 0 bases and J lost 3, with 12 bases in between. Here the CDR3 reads CASSQDGSSVYNEQFF. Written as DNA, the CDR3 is TGCGCCAGCAGCCAAGACGGGAGCTCCGTCTACAATGAGCAGTTCTTC.

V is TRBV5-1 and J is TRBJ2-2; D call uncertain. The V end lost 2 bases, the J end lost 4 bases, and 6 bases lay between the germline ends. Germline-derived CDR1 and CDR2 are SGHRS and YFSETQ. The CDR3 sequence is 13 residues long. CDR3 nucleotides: TGCGCCAGCAGCTTACCAGGCACCGGGGAGCTGTTTTTT. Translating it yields CASSLPGTGELFF.

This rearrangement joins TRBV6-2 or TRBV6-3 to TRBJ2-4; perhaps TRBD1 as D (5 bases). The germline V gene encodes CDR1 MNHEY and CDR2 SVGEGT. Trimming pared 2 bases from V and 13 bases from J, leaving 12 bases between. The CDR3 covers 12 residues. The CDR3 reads CASSYRGGRQYF. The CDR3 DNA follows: TGTGCCAGCAGTTACAGGGGTGGAAGACAGTACTTC.

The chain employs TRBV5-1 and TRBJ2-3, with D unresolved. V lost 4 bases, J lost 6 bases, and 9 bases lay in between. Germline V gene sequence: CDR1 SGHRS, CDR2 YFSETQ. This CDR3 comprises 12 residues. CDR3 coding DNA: TGCGCCAGCAGCCCGCAGAAGGATACGCAGTATTTT. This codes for CASSPQKDTQYF.

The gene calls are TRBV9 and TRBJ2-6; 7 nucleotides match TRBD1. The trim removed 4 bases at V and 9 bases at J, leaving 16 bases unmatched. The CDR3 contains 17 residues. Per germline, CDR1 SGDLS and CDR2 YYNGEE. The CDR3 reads CASSPRWDSFSGNVLTF. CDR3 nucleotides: TGTGCCAGCAGCCCGCGCTGGGACAGCTTCAGTGGCAACGTCCTGACTTTC.

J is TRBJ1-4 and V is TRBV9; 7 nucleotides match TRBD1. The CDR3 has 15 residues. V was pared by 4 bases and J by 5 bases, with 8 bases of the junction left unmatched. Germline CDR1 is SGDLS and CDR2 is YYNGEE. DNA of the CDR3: TGTGCCAGCAGCTCATACAGGGGAAAGAATGAAAAACTGTTTTTT. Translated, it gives CASSSYRGKNEKLFF.

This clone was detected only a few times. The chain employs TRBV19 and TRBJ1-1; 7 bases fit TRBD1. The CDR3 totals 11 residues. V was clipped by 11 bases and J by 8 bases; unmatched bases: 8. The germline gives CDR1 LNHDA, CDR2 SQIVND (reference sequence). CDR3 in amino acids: CASEGQPEAFF. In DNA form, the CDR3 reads TGTGCCTCAGAGGGACAGCCAGAAGCTTTCTTT. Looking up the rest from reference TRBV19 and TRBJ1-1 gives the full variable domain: DGGITQSPKYLFRKEGQNVTLSCEQNLNHDAMYWYRQDPGQGLRLIYYSQIVNDFQKGDIAEGYSVSREKKESFPLTVTSAQKNPTAFYLCASEGQPEAFFGQGTRLTVV.

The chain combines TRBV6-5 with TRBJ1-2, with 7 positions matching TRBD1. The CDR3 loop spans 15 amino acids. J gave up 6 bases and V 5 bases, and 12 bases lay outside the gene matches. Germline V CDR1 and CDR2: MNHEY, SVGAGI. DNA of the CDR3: TGTGCCAGCAGTATGAACCCAGGGGGGTCAGATGGCTACACCTTC. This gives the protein CASSMNPGGSDGYTF.

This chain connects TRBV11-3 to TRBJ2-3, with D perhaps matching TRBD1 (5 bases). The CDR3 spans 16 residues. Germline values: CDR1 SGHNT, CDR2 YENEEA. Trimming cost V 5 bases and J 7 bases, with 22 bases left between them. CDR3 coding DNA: TGTGCCAGCAGCGAGCGACAGTTTTCTAGGGGCAATACGCAGTATTTT. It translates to CASSERQFSRGNTQYF.

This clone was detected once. The CDR3 sequence is CASSPSSRGLAQETQYF. The CDR3 DNA is TGTGCCAGCAGCCCCTCTAGCCGAGGACTAGCGCAAGAGACCCAGTACTTC. This rearrangement joins TRBV7-9 to TRBJ2-5; TRBD2 agrees at 9 bases. V lost 5 bases, J lost 2 bases, and 12 bases stayed unmatched. Germline-derived CDR1 and CDR2 are SEHNR and FQNEAQ (reference sequence). The CDR3 is 17 residues long.

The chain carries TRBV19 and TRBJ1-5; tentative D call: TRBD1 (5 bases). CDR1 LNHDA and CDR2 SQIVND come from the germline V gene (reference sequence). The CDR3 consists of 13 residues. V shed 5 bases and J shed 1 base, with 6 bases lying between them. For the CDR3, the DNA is TGTGCCAGTAGTTGGGGCAGCAATCAGCCCCAGCATTTT. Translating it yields CASSWGSNQPQHF.

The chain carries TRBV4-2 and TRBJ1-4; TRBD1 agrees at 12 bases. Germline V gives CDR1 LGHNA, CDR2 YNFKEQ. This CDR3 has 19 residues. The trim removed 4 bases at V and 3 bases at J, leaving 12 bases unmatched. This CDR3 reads CASSPGTGGPGGSNEKLFF. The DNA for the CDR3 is TGTGCCAGCAGCCCCGGGACAGGGGGCCCAGGGGGTTCTAATGAAAAACTGTTTTTT.

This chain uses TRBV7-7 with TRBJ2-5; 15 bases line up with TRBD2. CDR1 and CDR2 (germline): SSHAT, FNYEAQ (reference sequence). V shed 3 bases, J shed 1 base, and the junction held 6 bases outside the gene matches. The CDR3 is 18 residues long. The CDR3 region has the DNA TGTGCCAGCAGCTTGGGCGGACTAGCGGGGGGGAGCCAAGAGACCCAGTACTTC. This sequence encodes CASSLGGLAGGSQETQYF. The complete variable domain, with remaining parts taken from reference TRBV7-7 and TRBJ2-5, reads GAGVSQSPRYKVTKRGQDVTLRCDPISSHATLYWYQQALGQGPEFLTYFNYEAQPDKSGLPSDRFSAERPEGSISTLTIQRTEQRDSAMYRCASSLGGLAGGSQETQYFGPGTRLLVL.

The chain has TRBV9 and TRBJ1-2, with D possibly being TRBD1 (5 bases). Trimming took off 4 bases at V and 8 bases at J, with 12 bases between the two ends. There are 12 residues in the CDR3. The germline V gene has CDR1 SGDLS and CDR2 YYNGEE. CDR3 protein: CASSLGQGGYTF. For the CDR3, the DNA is TGTGCCAGCAGCCTGGGGCAGGGAGGCTACACCTTC.

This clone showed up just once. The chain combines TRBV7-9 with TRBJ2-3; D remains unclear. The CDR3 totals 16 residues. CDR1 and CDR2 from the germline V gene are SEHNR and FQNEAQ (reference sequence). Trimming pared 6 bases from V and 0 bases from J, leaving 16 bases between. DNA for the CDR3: TGTGCCAGCAGGTCGATAGACAAGGCTAGCACAGATACGCAGTATTTT. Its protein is CASRSIDKASTDTQYF. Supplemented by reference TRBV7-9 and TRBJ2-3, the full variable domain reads DTGVSQNPRHKITKRGQNVTFRCDPISEHNRLYWYRQTLGQGPEFLTYFQNEAQLEKSRLLSDRFSAERPKGSFSTLEIQRTEQGDSAMYLCASRSIDKASTDTQYFGPGTRLTVL.

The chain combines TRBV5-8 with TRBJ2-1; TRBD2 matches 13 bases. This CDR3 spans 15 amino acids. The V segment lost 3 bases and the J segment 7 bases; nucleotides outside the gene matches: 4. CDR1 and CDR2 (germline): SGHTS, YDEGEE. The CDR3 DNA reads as TGTGCCAGCAGCTCGACTAGCGGGAGGTTGAATGAGCAGTTCTTC. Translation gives CASSSTSGRLNEQFF.

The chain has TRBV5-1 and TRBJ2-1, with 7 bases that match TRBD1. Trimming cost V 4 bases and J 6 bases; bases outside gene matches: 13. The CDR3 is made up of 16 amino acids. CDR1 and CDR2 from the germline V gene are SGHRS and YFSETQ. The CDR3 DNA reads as TGCGCCAGCAGCGCCGATCGACAGGGAGAGGGCAATGAGCAGTTCTTC. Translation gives CASSADRQGEGNEQFF.

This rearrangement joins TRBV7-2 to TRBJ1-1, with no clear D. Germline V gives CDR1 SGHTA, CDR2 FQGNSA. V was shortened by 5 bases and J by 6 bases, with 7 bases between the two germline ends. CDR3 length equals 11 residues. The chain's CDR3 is CASSRVPEAFF. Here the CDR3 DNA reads TGTGCCAGCAGCCGAGTTCCTGAAGCTTTCTTT.

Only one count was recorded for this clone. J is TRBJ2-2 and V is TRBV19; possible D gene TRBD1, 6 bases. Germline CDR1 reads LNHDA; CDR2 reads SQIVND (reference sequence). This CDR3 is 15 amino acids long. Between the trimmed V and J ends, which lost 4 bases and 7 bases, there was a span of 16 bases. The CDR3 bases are TGTGCCAGTAGTAGGGCACAAAGGGGGAACGGGGAGCTGTTTTTT. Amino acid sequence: CASSRAQRGNGELFF.

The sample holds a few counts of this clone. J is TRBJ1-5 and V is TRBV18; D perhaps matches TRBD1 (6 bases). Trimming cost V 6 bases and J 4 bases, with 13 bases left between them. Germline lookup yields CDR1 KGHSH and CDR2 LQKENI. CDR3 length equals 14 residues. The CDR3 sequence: CASSASDSNQPQHF. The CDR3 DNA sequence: TGTGCCAGCTCGGCATCGGACAGTAATCAGCCCCAGCATTTT.

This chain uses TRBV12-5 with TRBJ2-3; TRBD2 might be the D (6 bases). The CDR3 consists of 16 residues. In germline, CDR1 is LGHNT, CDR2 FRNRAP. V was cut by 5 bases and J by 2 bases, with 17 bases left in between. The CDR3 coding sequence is TGTGCTAGTGGTCTTGGGGACTCAGCATACACAGATACGCAGTATTTT. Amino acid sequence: CASGLGDSAYTDTQYF.

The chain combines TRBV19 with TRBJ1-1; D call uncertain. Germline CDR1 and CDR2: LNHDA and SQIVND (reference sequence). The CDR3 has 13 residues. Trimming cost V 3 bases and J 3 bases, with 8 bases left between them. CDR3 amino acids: CASSMNRHTEAFF. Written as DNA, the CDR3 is TGTGCCAGTAGTATGAACAGACACACTGAAGCTTTCTTT.

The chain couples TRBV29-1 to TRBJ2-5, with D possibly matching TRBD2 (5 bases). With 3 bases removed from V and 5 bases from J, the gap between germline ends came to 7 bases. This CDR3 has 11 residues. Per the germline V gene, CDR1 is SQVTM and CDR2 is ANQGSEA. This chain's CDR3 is CSVDSGETQYF. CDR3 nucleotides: TGCAGCGTTGACTCGGGGGAGACCCAGTACTTC.

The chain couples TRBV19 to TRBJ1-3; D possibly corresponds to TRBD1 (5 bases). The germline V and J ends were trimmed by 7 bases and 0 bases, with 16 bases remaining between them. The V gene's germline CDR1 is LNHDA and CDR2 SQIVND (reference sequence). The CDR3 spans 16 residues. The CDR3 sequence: CASINVWGTSGNTIYF. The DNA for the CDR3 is TGTGCCAGTATCAACGTCTGGGGCACCTCTGGAAACACCATATATTTT.